This TCR beta chain was retrieved from a study of cytomegalovirus exposure and HLA in healthy donors. Overall study findings and caveats: Productive rates of about 90% or about 30% were seen for most TCR beta V segments in an earlier analysis. Association of some 18,000 TCR beta sequences with HLA alleles was found at 0.05 false discovery rate in a later analysis.

Both 60 Vbeta primers and 13 Jbeta primers went into the PCR. The assay was immunoSEQ multiplex PCR, and TCRdb's table has in-frame clones only and misses some. The data show approximately 240,000 clones, with 80% to 90% seen just once and around 1% held by the top ten. With regard to this clone: Its target is not known.

There are 16 residues in the CDR3. With V trimmed by 0 bases and J by 2 bases, 6 bases remained unmatched. CDR1 LGHNA and CDR2 YSLEER come from the germline V gene. V gene TRBV4-3 combines with J gene TRBJ2-5; 7 nucleotides agree with TRBD2. The sample consisted of PBMCs. This clonotype was sampled from a woman aged 18-29 years in good health and CMV-seronegative. CDR3 nucleotides: TGCGCCAGCAGCCAAGAGCTGGGACTACAGCAAGAGACCCAGTACTTC. Its protein is CASSQELGLQQETQYF.